This record covers a single TCR beta chain. Its antigen is undetermined. In the CD4+ fraction, cells were divided into CD45RA+ naive and CD45RA-negative memory subsets. V shed 5 bases and J 2 bases; nucleotides not matched to a gene: 4. The CDR3 is made up of 15 amino acids. Germline assignment: CDR1 LNHNV and CDR2 YYDKDF (reference sequence). The data were taken from a study of shared clonotypes between healthy human individuals. Profiled with immunoSEQ multiplex PCR; TCRdb holds only in-frame clones, not every one. Of 600,000 to 800,000 clones listed, about two thirds were seen once; the top ten hold under 2%. Points from the study as a whole: Sequencing of the sorted subsets was shown by rarefaction to be incomplete despite large depth.

Sequencing was done on a sample of memory CD4+ T cells sorted from blood. Subset given: CD45RA-negative fraction. The receptor was derived from a woman aged 25-40 years in good health. V gene TRBV15 combines with J gene TRBJ2-5; 11 nucleotides align to TRBD1. The CDR3 coding sequence is TGTGCCACCAGCGCCGGGACAGGGGGACAAGAGACCCAGTACTTC. This encodes CATSAGTGGQETQYF.